This paragraph reports one T cell receptor beta chain. Antigen: not known. Pools of viral peptides were used by the ViraFEST assay to expand antigen-specific CD4+ T cells ahead of sequencing. CD4+ T cell isolation took place after approximately 11 days of culture. Either the BNT162b2 or mRNA-1273 vaccine was given to participants in two doses. The data derive from a study of vaccination effects on CD4 cells after COVID-19. The CDR3 covers 13 residues. The V and J ends lost 4 bases and 4 bases, in that order; junction bases with no gene match: 2. The germline V gene encodes CDR1 MDHEN and CDR2 SYDVKM. The method was immunoSEQ multiplex PCR; TCRdb's version includes in-frame clones alone and lacks a portion of them. The profile covers approximately 83,000 clones, with under 85% appearing a single time and more than 0.85% taken by the ten largest.

The sample consisted of CD4+ T cells from PBMCs cultured with HCoV-OC43 spike peptides, taken after COVID-19 vaccination. Subset noted: HCoV-OC43 spike overlapping peptide pool stimulation. This receptor was identified in a human donor who received a COVID-19 vaccine. The chain has TRBV28 and TRBJ2-5; 8 bases line up with TRBD1. Written as DNA, the CDR3 is TGTGCCAGCAGTTCAGGGGGCCGAGAGACCCAGTACTTC. Its protein product is CASSSGGRETQYF. Full variable domain (remainder filled in from reference TRBV28 and TRBJ2-5): DVKVTQSSRYLVKRTGEKVFLECVQDMDHENMFWYRQDPGLGLRLIYFSYDVKMKEKGDIPEGYSVSREKKERFSLILESASTNQTSMYLCASSSGGRETQYFGPGTRLLVL.